This T cell receptor (beta chain) came from a study of early T cells in non-severe SARS-CoV-2 infection. At the level of the study: With bulk RNA from unsorted whole blood as input, sequencing yielded unpaired chains.

TCRdb re-analysed the 5' RACE reads in MiXCR, keeping a single row per CDR3 protein. This table holds roughly 81,000 distinct CDR3 sequences, 5.5% to 7.5% found once. In its sample, this clonotype ranks as medium-sized. The sequencing input was whole blood. This receptor was obtained from an adult who was a healthcare worker with PCR-confirmed SARS-CoV-2 infection or an uninfected control (not recorded which).

The CDR3 DNA reads as TGTGCCAGCAGCCAAGGAAGCATTAGCAATCAGCCCCAGCATTTT. It specifies CASSQGSISNQPQHF. The V and J genes are TRBV3-1 and TRBJ1-5; no definite D call. Trimming left V 1 base short and J 0 bases short, with 7 bases between. CDR3 length: 15 amino acids. CDR1 LGHDT and CDR2 YNNKEL come from the germline V gene (reference sequence).